Shown below are 17 T cell receptor beta chains from a single sample sequenced in a study of shared clonotypes between healthy human individuals. The method was immunoSEQ multiplex PCR; TCRdb's version includes in-frame clones alone and lacks a portion of them. The profile shows more than 2 million clones, roughly 93% of them singletons. CD45RO-negative CD8 cells positively selected for CCR7 made up the naive population, which excluded terminally differentiated effector memory CD45RA+ cells. The sample taken for sequencing was naive CD8+ T cells from PBMCs. The source is a man aged 18 to 29 in good health. Some clones in this sample may be carry-over from other donors' samples.

CDR3 sequence reads: CASSQGAGSSSGYTF. As DNA, the CDR3 is TGTGCCAGCAGCCAAGGCGCAGGGTCTTCGTCTGGCTACACCTTC. The chain couples TRBV4-2 to TRBJ1-2; TRBD1 is a possible D gene (5 bases). The V gene lost 1 base and the J gene lost 7 bases, with 16 bases spanning the gap. Germline CDR1 is LGHNA and CDR2 is YNFKEQ. This CDR3 is 15 amino acids long.

The chain combines TRBV10-3 with TRBJ1-2; D is unclear. V lost 0 bases to trimming and J lost 3 bases, with 14 bases between them. The length of the CDR3 is 16 residues. The germline gives CDR1 ENHRY, CDR2 SYGVKD. Here the CDR3 reads CAISESHKGYDYGYTF. The CDR3 nucleotides are TGTGCCATCAGTGAGTCGCATAAAGGGTACGACTATGGCTACACCTTC.

The rearrangement joins TRBV28 to TRBJ2-7; D could derive from TRBD1 or TRBD2 (5 bases each). Trimming shortened V by 1 base and J by 3 bases, and 13 bases separated the two germline ends. Germline V gene lookup returns CDR1 MDHEN and CDR2 SYDVKM. This CDR3 is built from 15 residues. CDR3: CASSLSGSSFYEQYF. The CDR3 DNA sequence: TGTGCCAGCAGTTTATCAGGGAGCTCCTTCTACGAGCAGTACTTC.

This clone occurred once. The same CDR3 arises from other DNA sequences in this sample as well. This sequence joins TRBV5-1 and TRBJ2-7; D call uncertain. The CDR3 spans 12 residues. V was trimmed by 5 bases and J by 0 bases, leaving 6 bases between them. The germline gives CDR1 SGHRS, CDR2 YFSETQ. The CDR3 loop reads CASRGDSYEQYF. The DNA for the CDR3 is TGCGCCAGCAGGGGCGACTCCTACGAGCAGTACTTC.

J is TRBJ2-1 and V is TRBV5-1, with 12 bases identical to TRBD2. The CDR3 has 18 residues. The ends lost 4 bases at V and 4 bases at J; junction bases unmatched: 12. Germline CDR1 is SGHRS and CDR2 is YFSETQ. The CDR3 DNA reads as TGCGCCAGCAGCCCCGGACTAGCGGGGTCCGGCTTGTACAATGAGCAGTTCTTC. This encodes CASSPGLAGSGLYNEQFF.

This chain's CDR3 is CASSLGPFSYEQYF. CDR3 coding DNA: TGTGCCAGCAGCTTAGGCCCATTCTCCTACGAGCAGTACTTC. This chain joins TRBV11-3 and TRBJ2-7; D not certain. There are 14 residues in the CDR3. CDR1 and CDR2 (germline): SGHNT, YENEEA. Deletions cut 1 base from V and 0 bases from J, with 7 bases between.

The chain carries TRBV27 and TRBJ1-1; 7 nucleotides line up with TRBD1. Germline V gene data show CDR1 as MNHEY and CDR2 as SMNVEV (reference sequence). This CDR3 has 14 amino acids. Unmatched junction bases numbered 6, after V lost 3 bases and J lost 5 bases. The CDR3 here is CASSFGSGGTEAFF. The CDR3 DNA is TGTGCCAGCAGTTTTGGTTCAGGGGGAACTGAAGCTTTCTTT.

The V and J genes are TRBV15 and TRBJ1-4; D remains unclear. Germline-derived CDR1 and CDR2 are LNHNV and YYDKDF (reference sequence). V lost 4 bases, J lost 11 bases, and 14 bases lay in between. This CDR3 has 13 residues. The DNA of the CDR3 is TGTGCCACCAGCAAAGAGGCCTCTTCCAAACTGTTTTTT. Residues: CATSKEASSKLFF.

The chain combines TRBV20-1 with TRBJ2-2; unclear D gene. V shed 6 bases and J shed 7 bases, with 9 bases lying between them. The length of the CDR3 is 11 residues. Germline CDR1 DFQATT, CDR2 SNEGSKA (reference sequence). The CDR3, as DNA: TGCAGTGCCGAGGTGGTCGGGGAGCTGTTTTTT. This encodes CSAEVVGELFF.

Points on this clone: Other DNA sequences from this sample encode an identical CDR3 as well. The chain employs TRBV27 and TRBJ2-7, with D unclear. The CDR3 is 11 residues long. Trimming took 2 bases from V and 5 from J, leaving 4 bases between them. Per the germline V gene, CDR1 is MNHEY and CDR2 is SMNVEV (reference sequence). The CDR3 sequence is CASSLGHEQYF. CDR3 DNA sequence: TGTGCCAGCAGTTTAGGGCACGAGCAGTACTTC.

The chain links TRBV27 to TRBJ2-7, with 7 bases fitting TRBD1. The CDR3 spans 14 residues. The junction had 6 bases not matched to a gene; V was cut back by 7 bases and J by 0 bases. The V gene's germline CDR1 is MNHEY and CDR2 SMNVEV (reference sequence). CDR3 amino acids: CASTSKGASYEQYF. The DNA of the CDR3 is TGTGCCAGCACCTCGAAGGGGGCCTCCTACGAGCAGTACTTC.

V gene TRBV27 combines with J gene TRBJ2-5, with 11 bases aligning to TRBD1. This CDR3 comprises 18 residues. Losses at the gene ends were 2 bases for V and 5 bases for J; bases not matched to a gene: 13. CDR1 is MNHEY, CDR2 SMNVEV, per germline (reference sequence). The CDR3 is CASSLQSPGQGVRETQYF. The CDR3 DNA reads TGTGCCAGCAGTTTACAATCACCGGGACAGGGGGTGAGGGAGACCCAGTACTTC.

This chain links TRBV7-9 with TRBJ2-7; D uncertain. The V end lost 7 bases, the J end lost 3 bases, and 16 bases lay between the germline ends. The CDR3 extends over 14 amino acids. The V gene's germline CDR1 is SEHNR and CDR2 FQNEAQ (reference sequence). The CDR3 region is CASNVNPDGYEQYF. The CDR3, as DNA: TGTGCCAGCAACGTAAACCCGGACGGCTACGAGCAGTACTTC.

A word on this clone: Distinct nucleotide sequences in the sample also encode this CDR3. This sequence joins TRBV6-5 and TRBJ1-1, with D uncertain. Trimming shortened V by 0 bases and J by 3 bases, and 5 bases separated the two germline ends. The CDR3 has 13 residues. Germline loops: CDR1 MNHEY, CDR2 SVGAGI. In nucleotides, the CDR3 is TGTGCCAGCAGTTACTCTCGGGACACTGAAGCTTTCTTT. As protein: CASSYSRDTEAFF.

The chain carries TRBV27 and TRBJ2-1; TRBD2 agrees at 10 bases. Germline CDR1 and CDR2: MNHEY and SMNVEV (reference sequence). J lost 8 bases, V lost 6 bases, and 7 bases had no gene match. This CDR3 is built from 14 residues. The CDR3 DNA reads as TGTGCCAGCAGCCAGCGGGAGGGCCTAGATGAGCAGTTCTTC. This codes for CASSQREGLDEQFF.

This chain links TRBV7-9 with TRBJ2-5, with 7 bases fitting TRBD1. Matching the DNA end better, TRBJ2-7 makes the J call doubtful. CDR1 is SEHNR, CDR2 FQNEAQ, per germline (reference sequence). This CDR3 contains 15 residues. CDR3 in DNA: TGTGCCAGCAGCTCAAGGGACAGCGACGCCTACGAGCAGTACTTC. This translates into CASSSRDSDAYEQYF.

V and J are TRBV7-9 and TRBJ2-4; weak D call: TRBD1 (6 bases). The ends were cut back, 0 bases at V and 2 bases at J, with 11 bases in the middle. Looked up from germline, CDR1 is SEHNR and CDR2 is FQNEAQ (reference sequence). The CDR3 spans 16 residues. The CDR3 spells CASSLARQDPKNIQYF. CDR3 bases: TGTGCCAGCAGCTTAGCTCGACAGGACCCCAAAAACATTCAGTACTTC.